This TCR beta chain was retrieved from a study of cytomegalovirus exposure and HLA in healthy donors. Study results and limitations: There were some public TCRs occurring in many donors, but most TCR sequences were rare. A later analysis found TCR association rates differed by HLA locus, highest for DRB1 and lowest for HLA-C. Later analysis suggested links between common viral pathogens and several top significant clusters.

Both 60 Vbeta primers and 13 Jbeta primers went into the PCR. Repertoires were generated with immunoSEQ multiplex PCR, while TCRdb's copy carries only in-frame clones and drops some. The sample yields over 90,000 clones, 81% seen once. V lost 0 bases and J 4 bases, leaving 4 bases between the germline ends. CDR1 is MGHRA, CDR2 YSYEKL, per germline. This CDR3 has 13 residues. Comments on this clone: The antigen remains undetermined.

This chain uses TRBV4-1 with TRBJ1-5; D gene unclear. Specimen: PBMCs. The receptor was isolated from a middle-aged man in good health and CMV-seropositive. The CDR3 protein is CASSQDVNQPQHF. The CDR3 nucleotides are TGCGCCAGCAGCCAAGATGTAAATCAGCCCCAGCATTTT.